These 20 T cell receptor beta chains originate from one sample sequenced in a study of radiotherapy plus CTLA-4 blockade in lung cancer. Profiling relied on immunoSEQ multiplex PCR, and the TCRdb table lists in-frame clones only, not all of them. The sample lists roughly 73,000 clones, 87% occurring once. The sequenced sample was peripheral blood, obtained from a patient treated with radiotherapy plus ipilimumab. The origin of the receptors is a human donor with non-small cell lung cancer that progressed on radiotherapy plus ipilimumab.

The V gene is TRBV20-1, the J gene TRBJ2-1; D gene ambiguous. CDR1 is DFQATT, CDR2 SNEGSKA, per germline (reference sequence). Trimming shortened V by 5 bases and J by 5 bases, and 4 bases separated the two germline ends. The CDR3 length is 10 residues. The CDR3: CSAFDNEQFF. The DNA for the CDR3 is TGCAGTGCTTTTGACAATGAGCAGTTCTTC.

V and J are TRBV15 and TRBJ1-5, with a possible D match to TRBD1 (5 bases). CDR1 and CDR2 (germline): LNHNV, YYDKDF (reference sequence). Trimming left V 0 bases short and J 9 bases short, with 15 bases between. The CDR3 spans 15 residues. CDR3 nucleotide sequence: TGTGCCACCAGCAGAGATGGGGACGATGGTTGGCCCCAGCATTTT. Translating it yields CATSRDGDDGWPQHF.

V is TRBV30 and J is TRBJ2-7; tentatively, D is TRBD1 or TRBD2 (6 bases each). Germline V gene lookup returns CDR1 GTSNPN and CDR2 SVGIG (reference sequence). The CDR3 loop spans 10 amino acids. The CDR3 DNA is TGTGCAGGGGGAGGCTACGAGCAGTACTTC. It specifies CAGGGYEQYF.

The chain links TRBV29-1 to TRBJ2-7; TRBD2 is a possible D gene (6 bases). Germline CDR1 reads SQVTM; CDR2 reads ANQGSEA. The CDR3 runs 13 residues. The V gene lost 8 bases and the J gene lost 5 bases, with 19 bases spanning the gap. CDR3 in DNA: TGCAGCTGTTCACGGGGGAGAGGAGACGAGCAGTACTTC. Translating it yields CSCSRGRGDEQYF.

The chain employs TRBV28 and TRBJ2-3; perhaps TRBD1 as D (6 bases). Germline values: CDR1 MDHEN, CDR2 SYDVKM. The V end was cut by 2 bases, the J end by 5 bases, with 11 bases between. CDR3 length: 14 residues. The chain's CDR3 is CASSLETGLDTQYF. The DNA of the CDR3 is TGTGCCAGCAGTTTAGAAACAGGGTTAGATACGCAGTATTTT.

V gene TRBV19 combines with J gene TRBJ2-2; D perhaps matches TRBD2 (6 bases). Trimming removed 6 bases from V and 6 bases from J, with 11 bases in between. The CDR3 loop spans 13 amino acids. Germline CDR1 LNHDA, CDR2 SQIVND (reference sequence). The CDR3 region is CASSGSSAGELFF. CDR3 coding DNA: TGTGCCAGTAGCGGGAGTTCCGCCGGGGAGCTGTTTTTT.

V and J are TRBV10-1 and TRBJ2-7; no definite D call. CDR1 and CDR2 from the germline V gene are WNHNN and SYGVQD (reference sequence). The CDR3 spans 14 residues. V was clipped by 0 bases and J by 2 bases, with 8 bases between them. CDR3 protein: CASSESGQTYEQYF. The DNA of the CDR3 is TGCGCCAGCAGTGAGTCGGGCCAGACCTACGAGCAGTACTTC.

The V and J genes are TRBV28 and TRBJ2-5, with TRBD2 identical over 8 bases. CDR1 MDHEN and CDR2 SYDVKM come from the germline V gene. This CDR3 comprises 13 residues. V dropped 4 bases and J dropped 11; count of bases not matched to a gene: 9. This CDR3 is CASSSGLVDEQYF. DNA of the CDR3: TGTGCCAGCAGTTCGGGACTAGTGGATGAGCAGTACTTC.

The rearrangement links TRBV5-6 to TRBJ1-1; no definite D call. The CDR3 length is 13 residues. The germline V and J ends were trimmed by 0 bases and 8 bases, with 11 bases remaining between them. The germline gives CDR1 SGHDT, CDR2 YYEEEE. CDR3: CASSLGGNVEAFF. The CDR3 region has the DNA TGTGCCAGCAGCTTGGGAGGGAACGTAGAAGCTTTCTTT. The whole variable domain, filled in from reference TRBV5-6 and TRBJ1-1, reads DAGVTQSPTHLIKTRGQQVTLRCSPKSGHDTVSWYQQALGQGPQFIFQYYEEEERQRGNFPDRFSGHQFPNYSSELNVNALLLGDSALYLCASSLGGNVEAFFGQGTRLTVV.

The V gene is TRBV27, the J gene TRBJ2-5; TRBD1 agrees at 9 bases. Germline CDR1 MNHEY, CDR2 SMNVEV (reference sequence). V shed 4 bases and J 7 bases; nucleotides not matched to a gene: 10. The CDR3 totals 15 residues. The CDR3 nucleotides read TGTGCCAGCAGTTGGGACAGGGCGAGGGGGGGGACCCAGTACTTC. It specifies CASSWDRARGGTQYF.

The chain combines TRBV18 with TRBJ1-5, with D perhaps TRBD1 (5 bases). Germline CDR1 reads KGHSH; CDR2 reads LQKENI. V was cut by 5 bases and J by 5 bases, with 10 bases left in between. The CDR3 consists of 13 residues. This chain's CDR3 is CASSGGRDQPQHF. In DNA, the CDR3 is TGTGCCAGCTCAGGGGGACGGGATCAGCCCCAGCATTTT. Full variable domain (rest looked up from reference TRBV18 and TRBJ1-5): NAGVMQNPRHLVRRRGQEARLRCSPMKGHSHVYWYRQLPEEGLKFMVYLQKENIIDESGMPKERFSAEFPKEGPSILRIQQVVRGDSAAYFCASSGGRDQPQHFGDGTRLSIL.

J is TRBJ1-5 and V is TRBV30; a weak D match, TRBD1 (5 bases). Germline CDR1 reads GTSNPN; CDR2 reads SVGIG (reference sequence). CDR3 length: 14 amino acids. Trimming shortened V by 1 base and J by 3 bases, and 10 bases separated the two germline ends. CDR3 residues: CAWSGDRVNQPQHF. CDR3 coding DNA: TGTGCCTGGAGTGGAGACAGAGTCAATCAGCCCCAGCATTTT.

The CDR3 is CASTRRAGRIDTQYF. CDR3 nucleotide sequence: TGTGCCAGCACCCGGAGGGCGGGAAGGATAGATACGCAGTATTTT. The chain has TRBV6-5 and TRBJ2-3, with a possible D match to TRBD2 (6 bases). V was trimmed by 7 bases and J by 5 bases, leaving 19 bases between them. CDR1 is MNHEY, CDR2 SVGAGI, per germline. The CDR3 loop spans 15 amino acids.

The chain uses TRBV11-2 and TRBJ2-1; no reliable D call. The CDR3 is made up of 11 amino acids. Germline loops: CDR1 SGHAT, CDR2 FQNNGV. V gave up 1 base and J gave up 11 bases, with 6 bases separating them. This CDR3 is CASSLVVKQFF. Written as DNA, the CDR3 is TGTGCCAGCAGCTTAGTAGTCAAGCAGTTCTTC.

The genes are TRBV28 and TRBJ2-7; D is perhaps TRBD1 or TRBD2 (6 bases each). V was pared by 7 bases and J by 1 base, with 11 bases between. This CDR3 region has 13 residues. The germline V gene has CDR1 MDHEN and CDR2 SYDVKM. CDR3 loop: CASIEGGSYEQYF. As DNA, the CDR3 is TGTGCCAGCATTGAAGGGGGGTCCTACGAGCAGTACTTC.

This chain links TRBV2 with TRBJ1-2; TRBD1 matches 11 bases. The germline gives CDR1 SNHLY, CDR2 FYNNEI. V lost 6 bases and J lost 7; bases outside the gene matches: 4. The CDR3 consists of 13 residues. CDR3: CASSGTGGSGYTF. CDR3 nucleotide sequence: TGTGCCAGCAGCGGGACAGGGGGTAGTGGCTACACCTTC.

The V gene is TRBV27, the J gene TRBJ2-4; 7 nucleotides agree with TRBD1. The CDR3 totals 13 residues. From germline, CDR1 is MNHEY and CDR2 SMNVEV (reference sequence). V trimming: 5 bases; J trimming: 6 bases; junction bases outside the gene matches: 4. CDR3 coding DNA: TGTGCCAGCAGTGGGACAGCCGGAAACATTCAGTACTTC. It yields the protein CASSGTAGNIQYF.

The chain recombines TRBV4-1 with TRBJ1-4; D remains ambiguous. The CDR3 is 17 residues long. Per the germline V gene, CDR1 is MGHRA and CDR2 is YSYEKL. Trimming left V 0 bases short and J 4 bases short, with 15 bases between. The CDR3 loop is CASSQDFKKVNNEKLFF. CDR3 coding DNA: TGCGCCAGCAGCCAAGATTTTAAAAAGGTGAATAATGAAAAACTGTTTTTT.

The CDR3 DNA reads TGTGCCTGGAGTGACCCCGGGACCTCTGGAAACACCATATATTTT. It codes for CAWSDPGTSGNTIYF. V gene TRBV30 combines with J gene TRBJ1-3; D is perhaps TRBD1 (5 bases). The CDR3 covers 15 residues. CDR1 GTSNPN and CDR2 SVGIG come from the germline V gene (reference sequence). The germline V and J ends were trimmed by 1 base and 0 bases, with 10 bases remaining between them.

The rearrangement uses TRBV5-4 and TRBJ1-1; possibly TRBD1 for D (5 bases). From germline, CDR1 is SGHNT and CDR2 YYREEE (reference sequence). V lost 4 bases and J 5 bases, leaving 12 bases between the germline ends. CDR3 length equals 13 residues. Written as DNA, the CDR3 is TGTGCCAGCAGCCGGGACTCTATGACTGAAGCTTTCTTT. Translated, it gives CASSRDSMTEAFF.